This entry lists 30 T cell receptor beta chains sequenced from one sample in a study of OX40 agonist ivuxolimab in advanced cancers. Profiling relied on immunoSEQ multiplex PCR, and the TCRdb table lists in-frame clones only, not all of them. This sample has 45,000 or so clones, with over 80% found just once. Specimen: CD4+ or CD8+ T cells sorted from blood, collected in a trial of the OX40 agonist ivuxolimab. Receptors originate from an adult with an advanced solid tumor such as melanoma, head and neck, liver or kidney cancer.

The chain's CDR3 is CASSFGQARYF. CDR3 DNA sequence: TGTGCCAGCAGCTTTGGACAGGCTCGGTACTTC. The chain recombines TRBV5-8 with TRBJ2-5; 7 bases are shared with TRBD1. The CDR3 extends over 11 amino acids. V lost 2 bases, J lost 13 bases, and 5 bases stayed unmatched. From germline, CDR1 is SGHTS and CDR2 YDEGEE.

This chain links TRBV2 with TRBJ2-3, with 14 bases fitting TRBD2. V trimming: 6 bases; J trimming: 3 bases; junction bases outside the gene matches: 17. CDR1 and CDR2 (germline): SNHLY, FYNNEI. The CDR3 loop spans 20 amino acids. CDR3 protein: CASRTDPGAGLAGGTDTQYF. As DNA, the CDR3 is TGTGCCAGCAGGACAGACCCGGGGGCTGGACTAGCGGGAGGTACAGATACGCAGTATTTT.

The sample holds a few counts of this clone. J is TRBJ2-7 and V is TRBV4-3, with D maybe TRBD2 (6 bases). V was clipped by 4 bases and J by 1 base, with 11 bases between them. Germline V gene data show CDR1 as LGHNA and CDR2 as YSLEER. The CDR3 runs to 14 residues. CDR3 residues: CASSLSGGSYEQYF. CDR3 sequence (DNA): TGCGCCAGCAGCCTTAGCGGAGGGTCCTACGAGCAGTACTTC.

The J gene is TRBJ2-5, the V gene TRBV19, with 10 bases fitting TRBD2. Germline V gene data show CDR1 as LNHDA and CDR2 as SQIVND (reference sequence). V was clipped by 8 bases and J by 4 bases; unmatched bases: 7. The CDR3 is 14 residues long. The CDR3 sequence is CASRLAGARETQYF. The CDR3, as DNA: TGTGCCAGTCGGCTAGCGGGAGCGCGAGAGACCCAGTACTTC.

The chain couples TRBV30 to TRBJ2-2, with D unclear. The CDR3 spans 15 residues. The germline CDR1 and CDR2 sequences are GTSNPN and SVGIG (reference sequence). V was pared by 0 bases and J by 0 bases, with 8 bases between. DNA for the CDR3: TGTGCCTGGAGTGTACTCCGATCGAACACCGGGGAGCTGTTTTTT. Its protein product is CAWSVLRSNTGELFF.

The CDR3 DNA sequence: TGCAGTGCTACCCCCGGGGAGACCCAGTACTTC. Its protein is CSATPGETQYF. V is TRBV20-1 and J is TRBJ2-5; D is unclear. The CDR3 spans 11 residues. The germline gives CDR1 DFQATT, CDR2 SNEGSKA (reference sequence). V lost 4 bases to trimming and J lost 5 bases, with 8 bases between them.

V usage is TRBV29-1 and J usage is TRBJ2-5; D gene unclear. This CDR3 is 13 amino acids long. The germline V gene has CDR1 SQVTM and CDR2 ANQGSEA. The V end was cut by 4 bases, the J end by 5 bases, with 14 bases between. The CDR3 nucleotides read TGCAGCGTTGCGAAAAGGTCTCGCGAGACCCAGTACTTC. Encoded protein: CSVAKRSRETQYF.

This chain uses TRBV10-3 with TRBJ2-2, with TRBD2 identical over 9 bases. Germline values: CDR1 ENHRY, CDR2 SYGVKD. The CDR3 has 16 residues. The V and J ends lost 7 bases and 0 bases, in that order; junction bases with no gene match: 6. The CDR3 reads CAITKAGGSNTGELFF. CDR3 nucleotides: TGTGCCATCACCAAAGCGGGAGGTTCGAACACCGGGGAGCTGTTTTTT.

The chain couples TRBV10-3 to TRBJ2-1; TRBD2 aligns across 9 bases. Trimming cost V 10 bases and J 8 bases; bases outside gene matches: 12. Germline-derived CDR1 and CDR2 are ENHRY and SYGVKD. The CDR3 runs to 14 residues. CDR3 loop: CASGREGHQDEQFF. The CDR3 nucleotides read TGTGCCAGTGGGCGGGAGGGCCACCAGGATGAGCAGTTCTTC.

V usage is TRBV6-1 and J usage is TRBJ2-5, with 9 bases aligning to TRBD2. The CDR3 has 13 amino acids. CDR1 and CDR2 (germline): MNHNS, SASEGT. V shed 6 bases, J shed 3 bases, and the junction held 2 bases outside the gene matches. In nucleotides, the CDR3 is TGTGCCAGCAGGCGGGGGGGAGAAGAGACCCAGTACTTC. Encoded protein: CASRRGGEETQYF.

The genes are TRBV29-1 and TRBJ1-4, with D possibly TRBD1 on 6 matching bases. The CDR3 runs to 16 residues. The V and J ends lost 2 bases and 3 bases respectively, with 16 bases between them. CDR1 and CDR2 from the germline V gene are SQVTM and ANQGSEA. The CDR3 region has the DNA TGCAGCGTTGAATTAACCGAACAGGGCGCTAATGAAAAACTGTTTTTT. Encoded protein: CSVELTEQGANEKLFF. The whole variable domain, remainder taken from reference TRBV29-1 and TRBJ1-4, is SAVISQKPSRDICQRGTSLTIQCQVDSQVTMMFWYRQQPGQSLTLIATANQGSEATYESGFVIDKFPISRPNLTFSTLTVSNMSPEDSSIYLCSVELTEQGANEKLFFGSGTQLSVL.

The chain has TRBV5-4 and TRBJ2-1; no reliable D call. Germline-derived CDR1 and CDR2 are SGHNT and YYREEE (reference sequence). Trimming took off 0 bases at V and 7 bases at J, with 5 bases between the two ends. The CDR3 is made up of 12 amino acids. The CDR3 here is CASSLDSNEQFF. The CDR3 DNA is TGTGCCAGCAGCTTGGACAGTAATGAGCAGTTCTTC.

The chain carries TRBV28 and TRBJ1-5, with TRBD1 identical over 11 bases. J was trimmed by 6 bases and V by 3 bases; bases with no gene match: 4. There are 15 residues in the CDR3. Germline values: CDR1 MDHEN, CDR2 SYDVKM. The CDR3: CASSFVGTGGQPQHF. CDR3 DNA: TGTGCCAGCAGTTTCGTAGGGACAGGGGGTCAGCCCCAGCATTTT.

The chain is built from TRBV5-6 and TRBJ2-5; D unclear. Trimming pared 4 bases from V and 11 bases from J, leaving 12 bases between. The CDR3 totals 11 residues. Germline V gene lookup returns CDR1 SGHDT and CDR2 YYEEEE. CDR3 in DNA: TGTGCCAGCAGCGAGCGTTCGGAGCAGTACTTC. It encodes CASSERSEQYF.

This chain connects TRBV27 to TRBJ2-1; tentative D call: TRBD2 (6 bases). Germline V gene data show CDR1 as MNHEY and CDR2 as SMNVEV (reference sequence). The V and J ends lost 2 bases and 4 bases respectively, with 12 bases between them. The CDR3 length is 15 residues. The DNA for the CDR3 is TGTGCCAGCAGTTTAGACGGAGGGCCGTACAATGAGCAGTTCTTC. It yields the protein CASSLDGGPYNEQFF.

This clone was picked up a small number of times. The V and J genes are TRBV7-2 and TRBJ2-1, with TRBD2 matching 11 bases. Germline V lookup: CDR1 SGHTA, CDR2 FQGNSA. The CDR3 is 17 amino acids. V was clipped by 5 bases and J by 7 bases; unmatched bases: 13. The CDR3 protein is CASSPDLAGGRRNEQFF. CDR3 bases: TGTGCCAGCAGCCCCGATCTAGCGGGGGGACGAAGGAATGAGCAGTTCTTC.

This clone has only a few counts. This chain uses TRBV19 with TRBJ2-5; TRBD2 is a possible D gene (6 bases). The length of the CDR3 is 15 residues. CDR1 LNHDA and CDR2 SQIVND come from the germline V gene (reference sequence). Trimming left V 1 base short and J 4 bases short, with 13 bases between. This CDR3 is CASSIASSAVETQYF. The DNA of the CDR3 is TGTGCCAGTAGTATAGCTTCTAGCGCGGTAGAGACCCAGTACTTC.

This clone was observed a single time. The chain employs TRBV19 and TRBJ2-7; D not resolved. There are 13 residues in the CDR3. Looked up from germline, CDR1 is LNHDA and CDR2 is SQIVND (reference sequence). Trimming stripped 0 bases from V and 1 base from J, with 4 bases between. Here the CDR3 reads CASSIENSYEQYF. The CDR3 region has the DNA TGTGCCAGTAGTATAGAGAATTCCTACGAGCAGTACTTC.

The chain combines TRBV4-3 with TRBJ2-2, with 10 bases matching TRBD2. The germline gives CDR1 LGHNA, CDR2 YSLEER. V lost 2 bases, J lost 0 bases, and 0 bases stayed unmatched. This CDR3 has 16 amino acids. CDR3 residues: CASSQLAGANTGELFF. The CDR3 region has the DNA TGCGCCAGCAGCCAACTAGCGGGGGCGAACACCGGGGAGCTGTTTTTT.

This chain connects TRBV2 to TRBJ2-1, with D hard to call. Germline V gene lookup returns CDR1 SNHLY and CDR2 FYNNEI. The CDR3 extends over 13 amino acids. Trimming cost V 5 bases and J 9 bases, with 14 bases left between them. The CDR3 nucleotides read TGTGCCAGCAGTATGATACCCGACGGTGAGCAGTTCTTC. Its protein is CASSMIPDGEQFF.

The chain is built from TRBV7-9 and TRBJ1-3; D is possibly TRBD1 (6 bases). V was cut by 11 bases and J by 2 bases, with 10 bases left in between. This CDR3 has 12 residues. Germline V CDR1 and CDR2: SEHNR, FQNEAQ (reference sequence). The CDR3: CASRTAGNTIYF. For the CDR3, the DNA is TGTGCCTCCAGGACAGCTGGAAACACCATATATTTT.

This rearrangement joins TRBV18 to TRBJ1-1; D not certain. Germline V lookup: CDR1 KGHSH, CDR2 LQKENI. V was shortened by 2 bases and J by 4 bases, with 11 bases between the two germline ends. The CDR3 is made up of 14 amino acids. DNA for the CDR3: TGTGCCAGCTCACCAGGGGTAGGTGTCACTGAAGCTTTCTTT. Protein: CASSPGVGVTEAFF.

The rearrangement joins TRBV7-2 to TRBJ2-5; 7 bases are shared with TRBD1. Germline V gene data show CDR1 as SGHTA and CDR2 as FQGNSA. The J segment lost 5 bases and the V segment lost 6 bases, leaving 6 bases of the junction unmatched. This CDR3 contains 13 residues. CDR3 DNA: TGTGCCAGCAGTAGGGGGCAACGGGAGACCCAGTACTTC. Residues: CASSRGQRETQYF.

The chain has TRBV14 and TRBJ2-5; D remains ambiguous. Germline V lookup: CDR1 SGHDN, CDR2 FVKESK. The germline V and J ends were trimmed by 0 bases and 5 bases, with 4 bases remaining between them. This CDR3 region has 12 residues. CDR3 DNA: TGTGCCAGCAGCCAAGATTTCGAGACCCAGTACTTC. It translates to CASSQDFETQYF. The whole variable domain, remainder taken from reference TRBV14 and TRBJ2-5, is EAGVTQFPSHSVIEKGQTVTLRCDPISGHDNLYWYRRVMGKEIKFLLHFVKESKQDESGMPNNRFLAERTGGTYSTLKVQPAELEDSGVYFCASSQDFETQYFGPGTRLLVL.

The chain couples TRBV4-1 to TRBJ2-7; no definite D call. Looked up from germline, CDR1 is MGHRA and CDR2 is YSYEKL. Trimming removed 1 base at V and 5 bases at J, with 6 bases between. This CDR3 comprises 12 residues. The CDR3 region is CASSQAVDEQYF. In nucleotides, the CDR3 is TGCGCCAGCAGCCAAGCTGTAGACGAGCAGTACTTC.

J is TRBJ1-1 and V is TRBV19, with D hard to call. The germline V gene encodes CDR1 LNHDA and CDR2 SQIVND (reference sequence). V was shortened by 7 bases and J by 0 bases, with 12 bases between the two germline ends. CDR3 length equals 14 residues. CDR3 in DNA: TGTGCCAGTATTCTTAAGGCGTTGAACACTGAAGCTTTCTTT. Translated, it gives CASILKALNTEAFF.

V usage is TRBV9 and J usage is TRBJ2-7; D could derive from TRBD1 or TRBD2 (5 bases each). CDR1 and CDR2 (germline): SGDLS, YYNGEE. The CDR3 sequence is 14 residues long. Trimming stripped 0 bases from V and 3 bases from J, with 10 bases between. The CDR3 DNA sequence: TGTGCCAGCAGCGTAGGGGGACCGAACTACGAGCAGTACTTC. Residues: CASSVGGPNYEQYF.

This clone was detected only once. V gene TRBV2 combines with J gene TRBJ1-5, with 10 positions matching TRBD1. The CDR3 is 15 residues long. CDR1 is SNHLY and CDR2 is FYNNEI in the germline V gene. V gave up 6 bases and J gave up 3 bases; unmatched junction bases: 5. This CDR3 is CASSLDRGPNQPQHF. The DNA for the CDR3 is TGTGCCAGCAGCCTCGACAGGGGGCCCAATCAGCCCCAGCATTTT.

In its sample, this clone was seen once. The chain is built from TRBV19 and TRBJ1-2; 8 bases are a match to TRBD1. V trimming: 5 bases; J trimming: 2 bases; junction bases outside the gene matches: 7. CDR3 length equals 15 residues. Germline-derived CDR1 and CDR2 are LNHDA and SQIVND (reference sequence). The CDR3 is CASSPRDRKNYGYTF. The CDR3 DNA reads as TGTGCCAGTAGTCCCCGGGACAGGAAGAACTATGGCTACACCTTC.

The chain links TRBV15 to TRBJ2-7; TRBD1 matches 7 bases. Germline CDR1 and CDR2: LNHNV and YYDKDF (reference sequence). There are 16 residues in the CDR3. After removal of 3 bases from V and 6 bases from J, the junction contained 14 bases not matched to a gene. CDR3 region: CATSSLYNKAGGEQYF. CDR3 coding DNA: TGTGCCACCAGCAGCCTGTACAACAAAGCAGGGGGCGAGCAGTACTTC.